What follows is one TCR beta chain and its context. Antigen: not known. The read ends 3 residues before the CDR3 terminus; that terminus is restored from the germline J gene. The sample comes from a study of Tregs in tolerant kidney transplant recipients. Looking at the study overall: The nonmyeloablative bone marrow transplants came from related graft donors, with transient mixed chimerism.

Assay: immunoSEQ multiplex PCR; the TCRdb copy retains only in-frame clones and omits some. Its listing shows approximately 52,000 clones. Germline lookup yields CDR1 SEHNR and CDR2 FQNEAQ (reference sequence). The CDR3 has 12 amino acids. V lost 10 bases, J lost 3 bases, and 4 bases stayed unmatched. Broader study findings: Activated donor B cell expansion appeared to reveal the most relevant donor-specific TCRbeta repertoire. Biological reproducibility was not directly addressed, but technical replication error appeared minimal. Nucleotide sequences could not be compared across some patients' samples due to primer changes.

This TCR was sampled from a human donor who received a combined kidney and bone marrow transplant. This sample comprised CD4+ T cells from blood, obtained before the transplant. This chain joins TRBV7-9 and TRBJ1-1; 8 bases are shared with TRBD1. The CDR3 DNA, read in part, is TGTGCCATCTCAGGGGGCGACACTGAA. Its protein product is CAISGGDTE. The CDR3 reads in full as CAISGGDTEAFF.